The T cell receptor beta chain under discussion was sequenced for a study of blood T cell repertoires in COVID-19. Germline loops: CDR1 MNHEY, CDR2 SVGEGT. The CDR3 consists of 14 residues. Recruitment covered 20 to 25 US areas and drew participants whose ages spanned about 18 to 100 years. Clinical histories supplied by participants themselves formed the basis of cohort assignment. This clone occurred once. One junction end disagrees with the germline gene, perhaps due to a read error. Method: immunoSEQ multiplex PCR; TCRdb's copy keeps in-frame clones and lacks some. In the table there are roughly 230,000 clones, more than 75% of which are singletons.

This receptor was taken from a woman in her forties or fifties who had been exposed to COVID-19. Sample: PBMCs or T cells enriched from blood (not recorded which). The rearrangement joins TRBV6-2 or TRBV6-3 to TRBJ2-2, with TRBD2 as a possible D gene (5 bases). This CDR3 is CASSPTGNNGELFF. In DNA form, the CDR3 reads TGTGCCAGCAGCCCAACCGGGAACAACGGGGAGCTGTTTTTT.